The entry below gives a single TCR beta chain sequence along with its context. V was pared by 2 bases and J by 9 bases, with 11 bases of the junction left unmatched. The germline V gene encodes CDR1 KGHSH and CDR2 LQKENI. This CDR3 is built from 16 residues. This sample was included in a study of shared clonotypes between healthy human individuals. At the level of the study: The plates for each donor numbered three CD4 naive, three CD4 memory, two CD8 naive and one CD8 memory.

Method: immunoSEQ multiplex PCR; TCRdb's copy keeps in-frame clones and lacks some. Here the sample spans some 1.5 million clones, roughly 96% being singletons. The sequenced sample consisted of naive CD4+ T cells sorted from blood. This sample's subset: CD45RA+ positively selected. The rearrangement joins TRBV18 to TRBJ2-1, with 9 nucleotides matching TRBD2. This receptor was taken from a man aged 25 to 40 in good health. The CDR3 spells CASSPNPASGNPEQFF. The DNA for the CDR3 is TGTGCCAGCTCACCAAACCCCGCTAGCGGGAATCCTGAGCAGTTCTTC. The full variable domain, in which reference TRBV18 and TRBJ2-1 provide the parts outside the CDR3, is NAGVMQNPRHLVRRRGQEARLRCSPMKGHSHVYWYRQLPEEGLKFMVYLQKENIIDESGMPKERFSAEFPKEGPSILRIQQVVRGDSAAYFCASSPNPASGNPEQFFGPGTRLTVL.